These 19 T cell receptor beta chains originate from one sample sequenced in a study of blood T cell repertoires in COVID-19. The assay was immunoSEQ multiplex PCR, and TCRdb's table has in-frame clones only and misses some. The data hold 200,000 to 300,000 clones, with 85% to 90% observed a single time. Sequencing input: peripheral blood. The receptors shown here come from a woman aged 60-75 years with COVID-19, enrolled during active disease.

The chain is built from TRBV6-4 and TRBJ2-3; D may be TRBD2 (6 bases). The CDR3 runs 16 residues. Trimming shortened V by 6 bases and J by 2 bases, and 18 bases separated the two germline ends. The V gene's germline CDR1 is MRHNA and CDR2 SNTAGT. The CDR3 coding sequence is TGTGCCAGCAGCGTTGCGGGACCAGGGTCCACAGATACGCAGTATTTT. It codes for CASSVAGPGSTDTQYF.

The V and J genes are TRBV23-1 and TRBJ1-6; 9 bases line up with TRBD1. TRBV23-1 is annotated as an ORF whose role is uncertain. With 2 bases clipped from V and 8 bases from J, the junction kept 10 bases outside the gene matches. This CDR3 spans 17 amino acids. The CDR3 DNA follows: TGCGCCAGCAGTCAAAACCGGGACAGGGTATCCTATTCACCCCTCCACTTT. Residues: CASSQNRDRVSYSPLHF.

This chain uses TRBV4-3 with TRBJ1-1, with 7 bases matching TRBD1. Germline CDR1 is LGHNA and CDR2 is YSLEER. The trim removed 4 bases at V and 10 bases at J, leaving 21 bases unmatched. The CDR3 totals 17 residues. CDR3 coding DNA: TGCGCCAGCAGCCCCGGCGCTATGTGGGGGACAGTTTTTGGAGCTTTCTTT. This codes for CASSPGAMWGTVFGAFF.

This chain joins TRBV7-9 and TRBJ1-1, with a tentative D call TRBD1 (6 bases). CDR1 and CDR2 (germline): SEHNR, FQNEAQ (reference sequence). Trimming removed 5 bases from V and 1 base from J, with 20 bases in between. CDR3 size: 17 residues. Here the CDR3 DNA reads TGTGCCAGCAGCCCACAGGGCTCTGGCGTCGGGAACACTGAAGCTTTCTTT. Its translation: CASSPQGSGVGNTEAFF.

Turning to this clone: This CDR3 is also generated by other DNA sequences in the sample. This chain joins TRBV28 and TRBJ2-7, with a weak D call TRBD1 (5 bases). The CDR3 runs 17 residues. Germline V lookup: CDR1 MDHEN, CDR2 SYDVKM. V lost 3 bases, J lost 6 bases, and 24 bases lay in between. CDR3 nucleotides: TGTGCCAGCAGTTTGTCAGCTACAGGACCCCACTTGGTCGAGCAGTACTTC. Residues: CASSLSATGPHLVEQYF.

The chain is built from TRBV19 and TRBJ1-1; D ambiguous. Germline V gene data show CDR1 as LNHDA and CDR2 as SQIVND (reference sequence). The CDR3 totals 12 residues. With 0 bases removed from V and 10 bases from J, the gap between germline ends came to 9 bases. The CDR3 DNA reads TGTGCCAGTAGTATAGATCTAAGAGGAGCTTTCTTT. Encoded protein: CASSIDLRGAFF.

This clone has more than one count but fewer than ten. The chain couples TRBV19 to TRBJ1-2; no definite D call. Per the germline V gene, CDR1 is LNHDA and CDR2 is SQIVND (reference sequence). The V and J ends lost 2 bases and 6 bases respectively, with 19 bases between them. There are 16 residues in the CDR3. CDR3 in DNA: TGTGCCAGTAGTATACCCCGCGGGTCCCTCGGAGATGGCTACACCTTC. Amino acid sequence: CASSIPRGSLGDGYTF.

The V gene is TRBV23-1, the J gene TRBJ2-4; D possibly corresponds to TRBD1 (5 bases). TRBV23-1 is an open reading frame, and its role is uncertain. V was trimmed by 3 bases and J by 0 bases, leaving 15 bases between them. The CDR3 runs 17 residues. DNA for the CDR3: TGCGCCAGCAGTCACCCCAGACAGACTCTAGCCAAAAACATTCAGTACTTC. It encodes CASSHPRQTLAKNIQYF.

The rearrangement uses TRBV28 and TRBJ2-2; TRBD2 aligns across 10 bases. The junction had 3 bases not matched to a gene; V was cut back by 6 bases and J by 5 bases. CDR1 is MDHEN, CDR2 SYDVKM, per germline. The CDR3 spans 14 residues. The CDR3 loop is CASRALAGTGELFF. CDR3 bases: TGTGCCAGCAGGGCACTAGCGGGAACCGGGGAGCTGTTTTTT. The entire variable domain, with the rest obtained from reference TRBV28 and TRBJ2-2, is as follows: DVKVTQSSRYLVKRTGEKVFLECVQDMDHENMFWYRQDPGLGLRLIYFSYDVKMKEKGDIPEGYSVSREKKERFSLILESASTNQTSMYLCASRALAGTGELFFGEGSRLTVL.

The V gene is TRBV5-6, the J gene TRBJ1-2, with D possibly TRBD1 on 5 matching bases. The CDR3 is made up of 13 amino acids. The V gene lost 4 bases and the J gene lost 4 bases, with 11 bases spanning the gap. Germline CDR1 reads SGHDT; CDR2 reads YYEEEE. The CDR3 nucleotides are TGTGCCAGCAGCGCGGGGACTGCCTATGGCTACACCTTC. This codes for CASSAGTAYGYTF.

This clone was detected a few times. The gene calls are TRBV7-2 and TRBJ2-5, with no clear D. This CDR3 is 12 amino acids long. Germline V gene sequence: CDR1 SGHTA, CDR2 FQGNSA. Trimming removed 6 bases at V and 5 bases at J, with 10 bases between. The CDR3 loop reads CASSYSLETQYF. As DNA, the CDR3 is TGTGCCAGCAGTTATAGCCTGGAGACCCAGTACTTC. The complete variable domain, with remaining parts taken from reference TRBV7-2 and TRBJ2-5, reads GAGVSQSPSNKVTEKGKDVELRCDPISGHTALYWYRQSLGQGLEFLIYFQGNSAPDKSGLPSDRFSAERTGGSVSTLTIQRTQQEDSAVYLCASSYSLETQYFGPGTRLLVL.

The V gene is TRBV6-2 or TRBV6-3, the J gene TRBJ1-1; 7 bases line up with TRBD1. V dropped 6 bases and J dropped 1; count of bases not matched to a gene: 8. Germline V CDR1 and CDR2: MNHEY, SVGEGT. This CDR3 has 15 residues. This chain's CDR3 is CASSPHRGQNTEAFF. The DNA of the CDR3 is TGTGCCAGCAGCCCTCATAGGGGGCAGAACACTGAAGCTTTCTTT.

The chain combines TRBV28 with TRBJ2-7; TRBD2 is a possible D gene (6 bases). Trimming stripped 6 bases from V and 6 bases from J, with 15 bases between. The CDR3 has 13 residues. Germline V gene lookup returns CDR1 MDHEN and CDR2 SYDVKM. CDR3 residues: CASSPGGGGEQYF. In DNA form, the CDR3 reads TGTGCCAGCAGCCCCGGGGGAGGAGGCGAGCAGTACTTC.

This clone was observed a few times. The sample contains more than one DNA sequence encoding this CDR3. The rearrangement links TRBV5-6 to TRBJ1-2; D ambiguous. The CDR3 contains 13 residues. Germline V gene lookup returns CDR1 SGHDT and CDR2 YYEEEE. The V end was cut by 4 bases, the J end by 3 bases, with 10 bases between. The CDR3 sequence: CASSPDIYYGYTF. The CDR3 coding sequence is TGTGCCAGCAGCCCAGACATCTACTATGGCTACACCTTC.

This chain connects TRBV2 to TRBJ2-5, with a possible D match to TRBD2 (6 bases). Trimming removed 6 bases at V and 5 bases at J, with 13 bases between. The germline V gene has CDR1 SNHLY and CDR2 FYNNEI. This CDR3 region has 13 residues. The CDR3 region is CASSPTSWETQYF. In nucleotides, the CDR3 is TGTGCCAGCAGCCCTACTAGCTGGGAGACCCAGTACTTC.

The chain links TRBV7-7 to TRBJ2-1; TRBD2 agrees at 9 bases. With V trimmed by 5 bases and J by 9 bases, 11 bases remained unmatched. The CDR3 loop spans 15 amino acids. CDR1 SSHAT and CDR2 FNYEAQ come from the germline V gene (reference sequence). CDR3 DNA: TGTGCCAGCAGCCCCTCTAGCGGGAATTTCGGTGAGCAGTTCTTC. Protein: CASSPSSGNFGEQFF.

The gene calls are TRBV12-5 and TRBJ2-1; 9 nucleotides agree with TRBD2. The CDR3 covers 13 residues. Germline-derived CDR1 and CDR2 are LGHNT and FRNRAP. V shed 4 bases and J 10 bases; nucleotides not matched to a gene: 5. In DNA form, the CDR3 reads TGTGCTAGTGGTTCAACCCTAGCGGGGGAGCAGTTCTTC. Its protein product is CASGSTLAGEQFF.

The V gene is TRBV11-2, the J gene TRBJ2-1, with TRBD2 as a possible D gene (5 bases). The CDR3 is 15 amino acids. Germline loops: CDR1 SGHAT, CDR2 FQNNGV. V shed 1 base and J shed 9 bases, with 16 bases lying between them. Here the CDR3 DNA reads TGTGCCAGCAGCTTAGGGGTAGCGATGGGTATTGAGCAGTTCTTC. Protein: CASSLGVAMGIEQFF.

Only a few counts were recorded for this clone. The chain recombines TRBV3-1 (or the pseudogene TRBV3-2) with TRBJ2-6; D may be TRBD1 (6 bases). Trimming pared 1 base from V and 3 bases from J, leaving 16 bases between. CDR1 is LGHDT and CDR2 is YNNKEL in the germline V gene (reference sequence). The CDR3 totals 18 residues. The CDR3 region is CASSQGGRGTDGANVLTF. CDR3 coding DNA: TGTGCCAGCAGCCAAGGGGGCAGGGGAACGGATGGGGCCAACGTCCTGACTTTC.